The entry that follows covers one T cell receptor beta chain sequence. Its antigen remains unidentified. Base qualities are missing; no much larger clone stands one base away. The record originates from a study of blood T cells in healthy people across ages (dated by TCRdb to about 2015). Some background on the complete study: In model experiments, template switching captured about one uniquely barcoded TCR beta cDNA molecule for every two T cells. Age-related changes in TCR beta repertoire diversity were measured in the study by deep sequencing normalized with unique cDNA molecular identifiers. For two donors (one aged 18 to 30 and one aged 80 or older), the study analyzed two additional independent replicas of 1 million unique cDNA reads from the same blood draw. Donors of different ages were randomly distributed across sequencing lanes to avoid experimental bias. Four age groups were formed from the donors: young (average 16 years), middle-aged (around 37), aged (approximately 60) and long-lived (82).

The roughly 38 donors, aged about 6 to 100 years, were systemically healthy Caucasian individuals from Russia. Each donor gave about 9.7 milliliters of peripheral blood, drawn into EDTA-treated Vacutainer tubes. PBMCs were isolated by Ficoll-Paque density-gradient centrifugation, with at least 7 million obtained per sample. Total RNA was extracted from PBMCs with Trizol reagent, with at least 6 micrograms obtained per sample. The percentages of naive CD45RAhigh/CD27high T cells were determined by flow cytometry on a PBMC aliquot from every donor. Results and caveats for the whole study, not just this receptor: Compared with the aged group, more naive CD4+ T cells, fewer expanded clones and increased TCR diversity were shown by the long-lived group, suggesting age selection. Because profiling used bulk unsorted PBMCs, naive and antigen-experienced compartments could not be compared conclusively. Estimates of total diversity based on one million sequenced T cells were considered lower bounds and underestimates. The percentage of naive T cells measured by flow cytometry correlated strongly with observed TCR beta diversity. Observed TCR beta diversity per million T cells fell roughly linearly with age, and a significant reduction was already apparent by age about 38. The CMV infection status of donors was not known, potentially confounding age-related changes in expanded clonotypes.

Receptor libraries were prepared by 5' RACE. The reads were generated on an Illumina HiSeq 2500. A second PCR of about 6 to 12 cycles was performed with a sample-barcoded 5' primer and a J-beta primer mix. A template-switch 5' adaptor carrying 12 random nucleotides introduced a unique molecular identifier onto each TCR beta cDNA molecule. Each sample yielded at least 3 million CDR3-containing paired-end reads. First-strand cDNA synthesis was performed from all RNA using the Mint cDNA synthesis kit, with priming by a TRBC-specific oligonucleotide. Following uracil-DNA glycosylase treatment, a first 18-cycle PCR with universal primers M1SS and BC2_uni_R was performed on all cDNA. As for the authors' bioinformatics: For normalization, 1 million high-quality reads, each with a distinct molecular identifier, were randomly selected from each sample. Reads with shared molecular identifiers were discarded instead of being binned into consensus sequences. MiTCR, set to a Q25 quality threshold and the strictest error-elimination algorithm, was used for CDR3 identification, clonotype clustering and error correction. Lower-bound total TCR beta diversity was estimated with a nonparametric unseen species model using Euler transformation. TCRdb trimmed public reads at Q25 via fastp, called clones via MiXCR and kept in-frame beta chains. One record per CDR3 amino acid sequence lists the most common genes and DNA. The V and J calls were not made by the authors but by TCRdb's processing. The sample table holds 850,000 to 1,000,000 distinct CDR3 sequences, of which 51% were seen once. In total, the top ten clones hold 20% to 25% of the sample.

The sequencing sample was made of blood. The TCR originated in a woman aged 55-69 years in good health.

The CDR3 protein: CASMSGDRPTEAFF. The nucleotides are TGTGCCAGTATGTCTGGCGACAGGCCTACTGAAGCTTTCTTT. The sequence is built from TRBV19 and TRBJ1-1; the D segment could be TRBD1, given 6 matching bases. CDR1 and CDR2, per the germline V gene (reference sequence), are LNHDA and SQIVND. V sheds 7 bases and J sheds 5 bases, leaving 17 bases between their ends. Counted from cysteine to phenylalanine, this CDR3 has 14 amino acids. Only the CDR3 DNA is retained, 42 bases long and in frame from the first base.